The rows below give T cell receptor beta chains drawn from one sample of a study of T cells in Graves' hyperthyroidism and ophthalmopathy. TCRdb reprocessed the multiplex PCR reads with MiXCR, giving one entry per CDR3 protein. This table has approximately 610,000 distinct CDR3 sequences, 14% to 15% appearing once. Sequenced input: blood. Receptors originate from a woman in her forties with Graves' ophthalmopathy. The CDR3 runs from the conserved cysteine through the conserved F or W. The D gene is left open where the match is weak. Part of the rows lack a size; the others show once, few, many or a class for expanded clones.

>TRBJ2-5|-|13|-|TRBV6-1
CASGVGSQETQYF
TGTGCCAGCGGGGTAGGGTCCCAAGAGACCCAGTACTTC
>TRBJ1-1|few|15|-|TRBV4-1
CASSQEGQRSAEAFF
TGCGCCAGCAGCCAAGAAGGGCAAAGAAGCGCTGAAGCTTTCTTT
>TRBJ1-3|once|13|-|TRBV7-8
CASSGQIGNTIYF
TGTGCCAGCAGCGGACAGATCGGAAACACCATATATTTT
>TRBJ2-2|many|15|TRBD2|TRBV19
CASSIAGTMLGELFF
TGTGCCAGTAGTATAGCGGGGACTATGTTGGGGGAGCTGTTTTTT
>TRBJ2-7|-|13|-|TRBV29-1
CSVGPLQGHEQYF
TGCAGCGTTGGTCCCCTACAGGGCCACGAGCAGTACTTC
>TRBJ1-1|-|13|-|TRBV19
CASNDLGYTEAFF
TGTGCCAGTAATGACTTGGGGTACACTGAAGCTTTCTTT
>TRBJ2-6|-|17|TRBD1|TRBV5-1
CASRGGQGPSGANVLTF
TGCGCCAGCAGGGGTGGACAGGGCCCCTCTGGGGCCAACGTCCTGACTTTC
>TRBJ1-2|many|13|TRBD1|TRBV6-1
CATIGTGGYGYTF
TGTGCCACCATCGGGACAGGGGGGTATGGCTACACCTTC
>TRBJ1-1|many|15|-|TRBV15
CATSRVPGLRTEAFF
TGTGCCACCAGCAGAGTACCGGGGTTGAGGACTGAAGCTTTCTTT
>TRBJ2-7|-|15|-|TRBV11-3
CASSPTNRPTHEQYF
TGTGCCAGCAGCCCCACCAACCGGCCAACCCACGAGCAGTACTTC
>TRBJ1-1|many|14|TRBD1|TRBV20-1
CSASETGKFTEAFF
TGCAGTGCTAGTGAGACAGGGAAATTTACTGAAGCTTTCTTT
>TRBJ2-7|many|13|TRBD1|TRBV19
CASAGTVGSEQYF
TGTGCCAGTGCCGGGACAGTGGGAAGCGAGCAGTACTTC
>TRBJ1-1|many|12|-|TRBV12-3/TRBV12-4
CASSSGNTEAFF
TGTGCCAGCAGTTCAGGGAACACTGAAGCTTTCTTT
>TRBJ2-7|-|13|TRBD1|TRBV9
CASSVDTGGEQYF
TGTGCCAGCAGCGTAGATACAGGGGGCGAGCAGTACTTC
>TRBJ1-1|-|16|TRBD1|TRBV5-1
CASSLAEQGASTEAFF
TGCGCCAGCAGCTTGGCCGAACAGGGGGCGTCCACTGAAGCTTTCTTT
>TRBJ1-5|-|13|-|TRBV6-2/TRBV6-3
CASSRISNQPQHF
TGTGCCAGCAGTCGGATAAGCAATCAGCCCCAGCATTTT
>TRBJ2-2|-|14|TRBD1|TRBV20-1
CSASGTGDTGELFF
TGCAGTGCTTCCGGGACAGGGGACACCGGGGAGCTGTTTTTT
>TRBJ2-7|many|13|-|TRBV6-2/TRBV6-3
CASSGTFSYEQYF
TGTGCCAGCTCCGGGACATTCTCTTACGAGCAGTACTTC
>TRBJ2-2|-|13|-|TRBV30
CAWTFSAGGELFF
TGTGCCTGGACCTTTAGCGCGGGCGGGGAGCTGTTTTTT
>TRBJ1-1|-|13|-|TRBV12-3/TRBV12-4
CASRQSGRTEAFF
TGTGCCAGCAGACAATCAGGACGCACTGAAGCTTTCTTT
>TRBJ2-5|-|16|TRBD1|TRBV5-1
CVSSLRDRGRRETQYF
TGCGTCAGCAGCCTCCGGGACAGGGGGCGCCGGGAGACCCAGTACTTC
>TRBJ1-2|many|13|-|TRBV28
CASSTGLTFGYTF
TGTGCCAGCAGTACGGGACTGACCTTCGGCTACACCTTC
>TRBJ2-7|many|12|-|TRBV7-9
CASSLIGGEQYF
TGTGCCAGCAGCCTCATTGGGGGAGAGCAGTACTTC
>TRBJ1-5|many|13|-|TRBV15
CATSRDSLAPQHF
TGTGCCACCAGCAGAGACTCATTGGCGCCCCAGCATTTT
>TRBJ1-1|-|15|-|TRBV4-1
CASSQSFQGYTEAFF
TGCGCCAGCAGCCAATCATTCCAGGGTTACACTGAAGCTTTCTTT
>TRBJ2-7|-|15|TRBD2|TRBV6-1
CASSELAGGPGEQYF
TGTGCCAGCAGTGAACTAGCGGGAGGGCCGGGTGAGCAGTACTTC
>TRBJ1-2|many|16|TRBD1|TRBV19
CASSMVPGQGDYGYTF
TGTGCCAGTAGTATGGTCCCGGGACAGGGGGACTATGGCTACACCTTC
>TRBJ2-2|many|15|-|TRBV6-1
CASRGGWTNTGELFF
TGTGCCAGCAGAGGCGGGTGGACGAACACCGGGGAGCTGTTTTTT
>TRBJ2-7|many|15|-|TRBV5-1
CASSLEVDFSYEQYF
TGCGCCAGCAGCTTGGAGGTGGATTTCTCCTACGAGCAGTACTTC
>TRBJ1-1|many|13|-|TRBV25-1
CASSVLGYTEAFF
TGTGCCAGCAGTGTCCTCGGGTACACTGAAGCTTTCTTT
>TRBJ1-2|many|13|TRBD1|TRBV2
CAGAGTANYGYTF
TGTGCCGGAGCCGGGACAGCCAACTATGGCTACACCTTC
>TRBJ2-5|many|15|-|TRBV5-1
CASSPLGGPQETQYF
TGCGCCAGCAGCCCCCTTGGGGGACCCCAAGAGACCCAGTACTTC
>TRBJ2-5|many|16|TRBD2|TRBV20-1
CSAHPLAAQFQETQYF
TGCAGTGCCCATCCCCTAGCGGCTCAATTTCAAGAGACCCAGTACTTC
>TRBJ2-5|many|15|TRBD2|TRBV2
CASRIGLAGQETQYF
TGTGCCAGTCGTATCGGACTAGCGGGCCAAGAGACCCAGTACTTC
>TRBJ2-7|many|14|TRBD1|TRBV19
CASSVRDRDYEQYF
TGTGCCAGTAGTGTCCGGGACAGAGATTACGAGCAGTACTTC
>TRBJ1-2|-|13|-|TRBV12-3/TRBV12-4
CASSRESQYGYTF
TGTGCCAGCAGCCGCGAGTCGCAGTATGGCTACACCTTC
>TRBJ1-1|-|16|TRBD1|TRBV11-2
CASSLMSTGEDTEAFF
TGTGCCAGCAGCTTAATGTCGACAGGGGAGGACACTGAAGCTTTCTTT
>TRBJ2-7|many|13|-|TRBV12-3/TRBV12-4
CASSFNGRGEQYF
TGTGCCAGCAGTTTTAACGGAAGGGGCGAGCAGTACTTC
>TRBJ1-5|-|16|TRBD1|TRBV27
CASSLLGGGSNQPQHF
TGTGCCAGCAGTTTATTAGGGGGCGGGAGCAATCAGCCCCAGCATTTT
>TRBJ2-7|many|13|-|TRBV3-1
CASSHRGTYEQYF
TGTGCCAGCAGCCACAGGGGAACCTACGAGCAGTACTTC
>TRBJ2-3|many|14|TRBD2|TRBV12-3/TRBV12-4
CASSPGTNTDTQYF
TGTGCCAGCAGTCCCGGGACTAACACAGATACGCAGTATTTT
>TRBJ1-5|-|14|-|TRBV12-3/TRBV12-4
CASSAGGDLLPQHF
TGTGCCAGCAGTGCCGGGGGGGATCTTCTGCCCCAGCATTTT
>TRBJ2-5|few|11|-|TRBV2
CARKTGETQYF
TGTGCCAGGAAAACGGGGGAGACCCAGTACTTC
>TRBJ1-5|many|13|-|TRBV19
CASSIGAKQPQHF
TGTGCCAGTAGTATAGGCGCAAAGCAGCCCCAGCATTTT
>TRBJ2-7|many|14|TRBD1|TRBV2
CASSVGQGVTEQYF
TGTGCCAGCAGTGTTGGACAGGGGGTAACCGAGCAGTACTTC
>TRBJ2-7|-|15|-|TRBV19
CASSMGRGPLGGQYF
TGTGCCAGTAGTATGGGGAGAGGCCCACTGGGAGGGCAGTACTTC
>TRBJ2-7|few|15|-|TRBV7-2
CASSQKRVSTYEQYF
TGTGCCAGCAGCCAGAAGAGGGTATCCACCTACGAGCAGTACTTC
>TRBJ1-5|few|12|-|TRBV27
CASAAYNQPQHF
TGTGCCAGCGCAGCCTACAATCAGCCCCAGCATTTT
>TRBJ1-2|many|14|TRBD1|TRBV6-1
CASNLQGADYGYTF
TGTGCCAGCAACCTACAGGGGGCGGACTATGGCTACACCTTC
>TRBJ2-2|-|15|-|TRBV28
CASSFELGFAGELFF
TGTGCCAGCAGTTTCGAGTTAGGGTTTGCCGGGGAGCTGTTTTTT
>TRBJ2-3|few|12|-|TRBV19
CASSIPTDTQYF
TGTGCCAGTAGTATCCCAACAGATACGCAGTATTTT
>TRBJ2-5|many|16|TRBD2|TRBV7-2
CASSSYPGLEVETQYF
TGTGCCAGCAGCTCTTACCCGGGACTAGAAGTAGAGACCCAGTACTTC
>TRBJ2-4|few|12|-|TRBV3-1
CASSQVEYIQYF
TGTGCCAGCAGCCAAGTTGAATACATTCAGTACTTC
>TRBJ2-5|many|11|-|TRBV20-1
CSARITETQYF
TGCAGTGCTAGAATCACGGAGACCCAGTACTTC
>TRBJ1-3|-|14|-|TRBV6-5
CASSYLGAGNTIYF
TGTGCCAGCAGTTATCTGGGGGCTGGAAACACCATATATTTT
>TRBJ2-2|many|16|TRBD2|TRBV6-2/TRBV6-3
CASSRLAGLNTGELFF
TGTGCCAGCAGTCGACTAGCGGGATTGAACACCGGGGAGCTGTTTTTT